This record covers a single T cell receptor (beta chain). The data were obtained in a study of T cell changes during pregnancy in multiple sclerosis. The length of the CDR3 is 13 residues. Germline V CDR1 and CDR2: KGHSH, LQKENI. After removal of 5 bases from V and 7 bases from J, the junction contained 5 bases not matched to a gene. Produced via immunoSEQ multiplex PCR; TCRdb's table is partial and in-frame only. Of 30,000 to 45,000 clones in the sample, 90% to 95% were seen once. This chain joins TRBV18 and TRBJ1-2; 9 positions agree with TRBD1. The sequencing here drew on CD4+ T cells from peripheral blood mononuclear cells, taken in the second trimester of pregnancy. The TCR originated in a female donor in good health, enrolled as a control in a pregnancy study. CDR3 coding DNA: TGTGCCAGCTCATCCCTGGACAGGGGTGGCTACACCTTC. Protein product: CASSSLDRGGYTF. The full variable domain, rest sourced from reference TRBV18 and TRBJ1-2, is NAGVMQNPRHLVRRRGQEARLRCSPMKGHSHVYWYRQLPEEGLKFMVYLQKENIIDESGMPKERFSAEFPKEGPSILRIQQVVRGDSAAYFCASSSLDRGGYTFGSGTRLTVV.